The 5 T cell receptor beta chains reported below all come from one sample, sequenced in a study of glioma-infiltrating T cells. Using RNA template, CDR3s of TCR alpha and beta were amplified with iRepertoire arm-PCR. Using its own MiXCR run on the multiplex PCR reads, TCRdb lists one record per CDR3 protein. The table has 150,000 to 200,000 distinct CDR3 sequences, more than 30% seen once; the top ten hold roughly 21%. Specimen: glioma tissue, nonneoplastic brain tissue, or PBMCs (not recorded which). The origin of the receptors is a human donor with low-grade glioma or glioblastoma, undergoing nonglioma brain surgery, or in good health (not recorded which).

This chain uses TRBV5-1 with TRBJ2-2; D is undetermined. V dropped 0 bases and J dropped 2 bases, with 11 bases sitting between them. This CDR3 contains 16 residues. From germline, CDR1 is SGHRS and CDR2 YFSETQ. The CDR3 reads CASSLVPGSNTGELFF. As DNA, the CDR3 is TGCGCCAGCAGCTTGGTGCCCGGGTCTAACACCGGGGAGCTGTTTTTT.

The CDR3 bases are TGTGCCAGCAGCTTAGACAGGGATAATTCACCCCTCCACTTT. Protein: CASSLDRDNSPLHF. The V call is TRBV7-9, the J call TRBJ1-6, with TRBD1 as a possible D gene (6 bases). Trimming took 1 base from V and 5 from J, leaving 6 bases between them. Germline lookup yields CDR1 SEHNR and CDR2 FQNEAQ (reference sequence). The CDR3 covers 14 residues.

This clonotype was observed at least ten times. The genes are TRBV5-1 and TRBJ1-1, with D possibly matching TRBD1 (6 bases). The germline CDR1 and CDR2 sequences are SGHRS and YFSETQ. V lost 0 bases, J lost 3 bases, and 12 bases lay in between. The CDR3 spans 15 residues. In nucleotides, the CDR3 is TGCGCCAGCAGCTTGGAGGGGGGGCGAGACACTGAAGCTTTCTTT. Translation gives CASSLEGGRDTEAFF.

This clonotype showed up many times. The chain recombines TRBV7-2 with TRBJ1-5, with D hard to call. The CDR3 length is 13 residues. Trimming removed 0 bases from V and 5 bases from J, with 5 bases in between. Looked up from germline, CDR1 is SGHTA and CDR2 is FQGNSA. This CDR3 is CASSLAPDQPQHF. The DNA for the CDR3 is TGTGCCAGCAGCTTAGCGCCGGATCAGCCCCAGCATTTT.

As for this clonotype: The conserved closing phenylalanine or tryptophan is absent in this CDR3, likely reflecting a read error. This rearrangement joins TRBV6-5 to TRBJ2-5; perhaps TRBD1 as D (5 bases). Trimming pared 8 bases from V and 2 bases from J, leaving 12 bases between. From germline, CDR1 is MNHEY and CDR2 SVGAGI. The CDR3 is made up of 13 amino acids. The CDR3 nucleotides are TGTGCCAGCCTCGACAGCCCGCAAGAGACCCAGTACTTA. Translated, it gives CASLDSPQETQYL.